This T cell receptor (beta chain) is from a study of CD8 T cells in ankylosing spondylitis. Findings and limits, study-wide: Matched synovial fluid from ankylosing spondylitis patients was reported to be enriched for disease-linked clones. Disease-associated clones were CD8+ and fairly uncommon in peripheral blood.

Per germline, CDR1 LNHDA and CDR2 SQIVND (reference sequence). V was pared by 4 bases and J by 5 bases, with 11 bases between. This CDR3 contains 13 residues. TCRdb re-called the 5' RACE reads through MiXCR, storing one row per CDR3 protein. This table holds over 130,000 distinct CDR3 sequences, more than 40% found once. Concerning this clonotype: Its antigen is still unknown.

The receptor comes from a male donor with ankylosing spondylitis. The chain employs TRBV19 and TRBJ1-2, with D uncertain. The sample was synovial fluid, either unsorted or a sorted T cell fraction (not recorded which). The CDR3 region has the DNA TGTGCCAGTAGTACCCCCGGAGGGTATGGCTACACCTTC. It translates to CASSTPGGYGYTF.